This TCR beta chain stems from a study of T cells in lung cancer brain metastases (dated by TCRdb to the late 2010s). For the wider study: About 85% of the roughly 20 patients had a history of tobacco use, with a median of 40 pack-years. Of the roughly 21 patients, 15 to 18 received no interval therapy between resection of the primary and resection of the metastasis. The primary and brain metastasis specimens were acquired a median of around 380 days apart. The study compared TCR beta CDR3 repertoires between fully resected primary non-small cell lung cancers and paired brain metastases. The cohort included 20 patients who provided about 40 specimens, with each patient contributing one primary lung lesion and one brain metastasis. Of the patients, some 11 were female and roughly nine were male, and their median age at first diagnosis was 57.5 years. The average DNA integrity number was 3.8 in both primary and metastatic specimens, and the two sites did not differ significantly. What the research found in general, with its limitations: Most clones were lesion-specific, with limited overlap between paired lesions (mean Morisita index approximately 0.21). Effects of preoperative corticosteroids on T cell infiltration in brain metastases could not be controlled. DNA fragmentation in the FFPE samples may have kept the complete infiltrating T cell repertoire from being retrieved. Significantly fewer unique productive clones were found in brain metastases than in paired primaries (median approximately 1,500 versus 4,500). The ten most abundant clones made up a significantly larger repertoire fraction in brain metastases than primaries, suggesting clonal expansion.

About this clone: Its antigen specificity is not known. The junction shows a germline mismatch at one end, possibly a read error. This specimen includes other DNA sequences encoding the same CDR3.

Patients had resection either for delayed recurrence of a solitary brain metastasis or for synchronous oligometastatic disease. To avoid including cancers other than NSCLC, any patient with a history of multiple malignancies was excluded. Tumor areas were macrodissected from roughly 5 deparaffinized around 10 um unstained sections guided by marked H&E slides. All specimens were fixed in formalin and embedded in paraffin (FFPE). Genomic DNA was extracted using the AllPrep DNA/RNA FFPE Kit. Each sample received roughly 2 to 5.5 ug of genomic DNA as input, and the DNA input was kept equal within each pair of samples. TCR beta libraries were built with the immunoSEQ hsTCRbeta Kit using multiplexed V and J gene primers in two PCR steps. Pooled libraries with positive and negative controls were sequenced on an Illumina MiSeq using a 100-cycle paired-end protocol. Processing in the source paper ran as follows. Raw data were processed by the immunoSEQ vendor into normalized, annotated TCR beta repertoire reports. Richness was defined as unique clones by nucleotide sequence, and total richness was extrapolated with the iChao1 and Efron-Thisted estimators. To characterize and compare the paired lesions, the analysis used Pielou's evenness, Simpson's index, the proportional abundance of the top-ten clones, and the Morisita overlap index. TCRdb's version of the immuneACCESS table is confined to in-frame rearrangements and falls short of the full clone set. An unresolved V gene accounts for under half of the shortfall where checked; the remainder is of unknown origin. V and J calls and clone size are copied from that table; D and trimming were computed from the DNA. Present in this sample are approximately 4,900 clones, over 80% of which were seen just once. Together, the top ten hold around 3.1% of the sample.

The receptor was isolated from a woman between 45 and 60 years old with non-small cell lung cancer. Sequenced material: tumor tissue from the primary lung tumor. The meaning of the sample's cell subset or site label: primary lung cancer lesion.

The DNA sequence reads TGTGCTAGCAGCCCCTCCATTGGGACTACCTACAATGAGCAGTTCTTC. Translated, it reads CASSPSIGTTYNEQFF. Recombination connected TRBV7-7 to TRBJ2-1, with 7 junctional bases fitting TRBD2. The CDR3 numbers 16 residues from cysteine through phenylalanine. The sequence is cut down to CDR3 DNA, 48 bases in frame from base 1. Reading the germline V gene (reference sequence) gives CDR1 SSHAT and CDR2 FNYEAQ.